These T cell receptor beta chains were read from a single sample in a study of cytomegalovirus exposure and HLA in healthy donors. Method: immunoSEQ multiplex PCR; TCRdb's copy keeps in-frame clones and lacks some. The data contain 150,000 to 200,000 clones, around 78% of them seen just once; the ten biggest clones take up under 2.5%. Input material: PBMCs. The source of these receptors is a woman younger than 45 in good health and CMV-seropositive. CDR3s include the opening cysteine and the closing phenylalanine or tryptophan. The D gene is left open where the match is weak. Rows may omit the clone size; those that give it use once, few, many or a size class.

j_call: TRBJ2-2; d_call: -; v_call: TRBV9; clone_size: -; cdr3_nt: TGTGCCAGCAGCCAACAGAGGGAGCTGTTTTTT; cdr3_aa: CASSQQRELFF
j_call: TRBJ1-1; d_call: -; v_call: TRBV18; clone_size: -; cdr3_nt: TGTGCCAGCTCACCAGGGACAAGGGCTGAAGCTTTCTTT; cdr3_aa: CASSPGTRAEAFF
j_call: TRBJ2-1; d_call: -; v_call: TRBV19; clone_size: -; cdr3_nt: TGTGCCAGTAGTATATCGGTTTTGCCCCCGAATGATGAGCAGTTCTTC; cdr3_aa: CASSISVLPPNDEQFF
j_call: TRBJ2-3; d_call: -; v_call: TRBV29-1; clone_size: -; cdr3_nt: TGCAGCGTTGCGTTGGGGGCCAATACGCAGTATTTT; cdr3_aa: CSVALGANTQYF
j_call: TRBJ2-1; d_call: -; v_call: TRBV29-1; clone_size: few; cdr3_nt: TGCAGCGTTGTCCCCCCCAAGGGGGTACAGGCAGGTGAGCAGTTCTTC; cdr3_aa: CSVVPPKGVQAGEQFF
j_call: TRBJ1-6; d_call: TRBD1; v_call: TRBV11-2; clone_size: -; cdr3_nt: TGTGCCAGCAGACTAGGGGGGGGACAGGGGGCCTTTGATTCACCCCTCCACTTT; cdr3_aa: CASRLGGGQGAFDSPLHF
j_call: TRBJ2-3; d_call: TRBD2; v_call: TRBV25-1; clone_size: -; cdr3_nt: TGTGCCCCCTCGCCGGGGGGGGATACGCAGTATTTT; cdr3_aa: CAPSPGGDTQYF
j_call: TRBJ2-1; d_call: -; v_call: TRBV6-1; clone_size: -; cdr3_nt: TGTGCCAGCAGTCTAGCACCGTACAATGAGCAGTTCTTC; cdr3_aa: CASSLAPYNEQFF
j_call: TRBJ2-3; d_call: -; v_call: TRBV7-2; clone_size: -; cdr3_nt: TGTGCCAGCAGCGGGACTAGCACAGATACGCAGTATTTT; cdr3_aa: CASSGTSTDTQYF
j_call: TRBJ1-3; d_call: -; v_call: TRBV5-6; clone_size: -; cdr3_nt: TGTGCCAGCAGCTTTTTGACACCTGGAAACACCATATATTTT; cdr3_aa: CASSFLTPGNTIYF